This T cell receptor beta chain was sequenced during a study of CD8+CD57+ T cells in acquired aplastic anemia (dated by TCRdb to the late 2010s). Some background on the complete study: A mean of approximately 3 ug of DNA, ranging from about 0.19 to 27.4 ug, was extracted from sorted CD4+ and CD8+ cells. For healthy donor samples, the average read count was about 9.9 million for CD4+ cells and 11 million to 13 million for CD8+ cells.

In the study, sorted CD4+ and CD8+ blood T cells from patients with severe aplastic anemia and from healthy subjects underwent deep sequencing of TCR repertoires. Ficoll-Paque density gradient centrifugation was used to isolate peripheral blood mononuclear cells. Before DNA extraction, CD4+ and CD8+ T cells were sorted with FACS or magnetic beads. This clonotype was observed a few times. No cognate antigen has been identified for it. Nothing much larger sits one base from this clone, and base qualities are not available. Inclusive of the bounding cysteine and phenylalanine, the CDR3 is 15 residues long. Left in the record is the CDR3 DNA by itself, 45 bases read in frame from the first base. V is pared back by 3 bases and J by 8 bases, with 17 bases lying between the germline termini. Looking up the germline V gene yields CDR1 MGHRA and CDR2 YSYEKL. Results the study describes overall, beyond this receptor: Between patients and healthy controls, no significant difference in CD8+ Simpson's diversity was found (P=0.060). Although 25 to 30 CD8+ CDR3 sequences were shared by patients and controls, these sequences appeared highly expressed in patients and within the immunodominant clones of patients.

Profiling of TCR beta VDJ combinations and CDR3 sequences used genomic DNA as the template. TCR repertoire sequencing was run on an Illumina HiSeq 2000. Under the source paper's analysis protocol: Repertoires were assessed using TRBV/TRBJ rearrangement plots, CDR3 size and DJ length profiles, and Simpson's diversity index. The immunodominant clone was defined as the most abundant DNA sequence in deep sequencing data. CDR3 amino acid sequences were checked for sharing between subjects and were compared against published repertoires and the VDJdb database. TCRdb redid the processing of the public reads, applying fastp at Q25 and MiXCR, and retained in-frame beta chains. Rows matching on CDR3 protein sequence are summarized as one entry with the most common DNA and genes. These V and J calls originate from TCRdb's pipeline instead of the authors' own analysis. This sample gives fewer than 100,000 distinct CDR3 sequences in total; approximately 46% of them show up just once. Of the sample, approximately 62% falls within the top ten clones.

Sequenced input: sorted CD4+, CD8+, or CD8+CD57+ T cells (not recorded which) from PBMCs. The rearrangement combines TRBV4-1 with TRBJ2-1, and TRBD1 may be the D gene, going by 5 matching bases. This clonotype was sampled from a human donor in good health, serving as a control. The DNA sequence is as follows: TGCGCCAGCAGCCAGATGGACAAAAAGATGGATGAGCAGTTCTTC. The translation is CASSQMDKKMDEQFF.